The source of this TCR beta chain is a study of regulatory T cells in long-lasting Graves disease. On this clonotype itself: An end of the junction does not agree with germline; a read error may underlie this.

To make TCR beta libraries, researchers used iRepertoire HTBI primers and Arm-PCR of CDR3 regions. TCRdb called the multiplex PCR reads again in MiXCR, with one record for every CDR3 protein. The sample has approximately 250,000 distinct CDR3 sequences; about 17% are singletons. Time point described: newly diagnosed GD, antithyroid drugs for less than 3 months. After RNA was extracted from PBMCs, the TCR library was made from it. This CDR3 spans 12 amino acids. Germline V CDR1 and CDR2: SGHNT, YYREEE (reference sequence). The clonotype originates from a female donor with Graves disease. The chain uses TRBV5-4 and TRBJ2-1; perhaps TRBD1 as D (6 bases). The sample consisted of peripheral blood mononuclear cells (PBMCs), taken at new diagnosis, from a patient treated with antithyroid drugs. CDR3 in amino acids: CASSLVGAQGEF. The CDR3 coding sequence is TGTGCCAGCAGCTTGGTGGGGGCGCAAGGGGAGTTC.